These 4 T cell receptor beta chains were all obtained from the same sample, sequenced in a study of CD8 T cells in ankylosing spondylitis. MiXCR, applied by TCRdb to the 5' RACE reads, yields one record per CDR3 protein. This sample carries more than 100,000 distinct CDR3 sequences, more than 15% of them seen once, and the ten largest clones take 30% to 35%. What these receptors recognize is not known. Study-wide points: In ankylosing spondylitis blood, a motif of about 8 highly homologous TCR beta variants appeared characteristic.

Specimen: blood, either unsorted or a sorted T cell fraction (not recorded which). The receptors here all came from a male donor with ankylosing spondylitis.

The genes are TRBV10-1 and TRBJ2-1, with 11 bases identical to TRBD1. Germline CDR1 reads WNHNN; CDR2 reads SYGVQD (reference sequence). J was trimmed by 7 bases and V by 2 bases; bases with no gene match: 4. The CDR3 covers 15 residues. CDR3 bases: TGCGCCAGCAGTGAGGGACAGGGGGCGAGGAATGAGCAGTTCTTC. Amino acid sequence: CASSEGQGARNEQFF.

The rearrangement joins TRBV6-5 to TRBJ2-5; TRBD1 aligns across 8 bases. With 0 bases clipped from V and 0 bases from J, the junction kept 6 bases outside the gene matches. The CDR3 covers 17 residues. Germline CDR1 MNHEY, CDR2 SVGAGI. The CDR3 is CASSYSYPGQDQETQYF. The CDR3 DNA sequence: TGTGCCAGCAGTTACTCATACCCGGGACAGGACCAAGAGACCCAGTACTTC.

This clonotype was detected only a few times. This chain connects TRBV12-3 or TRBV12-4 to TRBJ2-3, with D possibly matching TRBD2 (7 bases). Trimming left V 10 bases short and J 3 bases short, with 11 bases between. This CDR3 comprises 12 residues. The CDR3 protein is CAIGGPTDTQYF. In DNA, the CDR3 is TGTGCCATCGGGGGGCCAACAGATACGCAGTATTTT.

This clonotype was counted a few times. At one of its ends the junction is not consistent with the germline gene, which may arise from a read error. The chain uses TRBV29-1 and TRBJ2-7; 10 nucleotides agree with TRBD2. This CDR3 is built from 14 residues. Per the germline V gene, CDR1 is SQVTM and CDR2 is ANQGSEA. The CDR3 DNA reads TGCCGCGTTGAAGGTCTAGCGGGAGATTACGAGCAGTACTTC. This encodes CRVEGLAGDYEQYF.